This passage covers 21 T cell receptor beta chains from one sample sequenced in a study of T cell changes during pregnancy in multiple sclerosis. Assay used: immunoSEQ multiplex PCR; TCRdb lists only in-frame clones, some missing. The repertoire holds roughly 47,000 clones, with over 75% as singletons. This sample comprised CD8+ T cells from peripheral blood mononuclear cells, obtained in the second trimester of pregnancy. The receptors were gathered from a female donor with multiple sclerosis, enrolled in a pregnancy study.

The CDR3 sequence: CASSLGEGAGTGELFF. CDR3 DNA: TGTGCCAGCAGCTTAGGGGAGGGAGCTGGCACCGGGGAGCTGTTTTTT. The V call is TRBV7-8, the J call TRBJ2-2; 7 nucleotides match TRBD2. With 1 base clipped from V and 4 bases from J, the junction kept 6 bases outside the gene matches. The CDR3 has 16 amino acids. Germline CDR1 and CDR2: SGHVS and FQNEAQ. The entire variable domain, with the rest obtained from reference TRBV7-8 and TRBJ2-2, is as follows: GAGVSQSPRYKVAKRGQDVALRCDPISGHVSLFWYQQALGQGPEFLTYFQNEAQLDKSGLPSDRFFAERPEGSVSTLKIQRTQQEDSAVYLCASSLGEGAGTGELFFGEGSRLTVL.

This chain uses TRBV27 with TRBJ1-5; D remains ambiguous. Trimming shortened V by 3 bases and J by 0 bases, and 9 bases separated the two germline ends. CDR1 and CDR2 from the germline V gene are MNHEY and SMNVEV (reference sequence). The CDR3 spans 15 residues. CDR3 nucleotides: TGTGCCAGCAGTTTGGGTAGCGGTAGCAATCAGCCCCAGCATTTT. Encoded protein: CASSLGSGSNQPQHF.

The CDR3 DNA reads as TGCGCCAGCAGCCGGCCGGGACAGGGTATCCAAGAGACCCAGTACTTC. Translating it yields CASSRPGQGIQETQYF. The rearrangement links TRBV4-1 to TRBJ2-5; TRBD1 aligns across 9 bases. The length of the CDR3 is 16 residues. With V trimmed by 4 bases and J by 1 base, 7 bases remained unmatched. The germline CDR1 and CDR2 sequences are MGHRA and YSYEKL.

The chain uses TRBV2 and TRBJ2-7, with D possibly matching TRBD1 (6 bases). The CDR3 length is 14 residues. CDR1 and CDR2 (germline): SNHLY, FYNNEI. V was cut by 7 bases and J by 3 bases, with 16 bases left in between. The CDR3 spells CASTRDISHYEQYF. CDR3 nucleotide sequence: TGTGCCAGCACTAGGGACATTTCTCACTACGAGCAGTACTTC.

The chain combines TRBV28 with TRBJ1-5; D remains ambiguous. CDR1 is MDHEN, CDR2 SYDVKM, per germline. The length of the CDR3 is 16 residues. V was trimmed by 0 bases and J by 3 bases, leaving 12 bases between them. The CDR3 spells CASSLWEGEDNQPQHF. The DNA of the CDR3 is TGTGCCAGCAGTTTATGGGAGGGAGAGGACAATCAGCCCCAGCATTTT.

This chain links TRBV19 with TRBJ1-1; TRBD1 matches at 9 bases. Trimming took 5 bases from V and 6 from J; bases not matched to a gene: 10. Germline CDR1 is LNHDA and CDR2 is SQIVND (reference sequence). The CDR3 spans 15 residues. The CDR3 region has the DNA TGTGCCAGTAGTGACATGGGACAGGGAGTGGCTGAAGCTTTCTTT. Amino acid sequence: CASSDMGQGVAEAFF.

This clone appeared a single time. J is TRBJ2-7 and V is TRBV13; D gene unclear. V was shortened by 4 bases and J by 4 bases, with 8 bases between the two germline ends. CDR3 length: 12 residues. Per germline, CDR1 PRHDT and CDR2 FYEKMQ (reference sequence). CDR3 in amino acids: CASSSLYYEQYF. CDR3 DNA: TGTGCCAGCAGCTCTCTCTATTACGAGCAGTACTTC.

The J gene is TRBJ2-3, the V gene TRBV6-6; D gene ambiguous. The CDR3 is 15 residues long. The ends were cut back, 7 bases at V and 1 base at J, with 15 bases in the middle. The germline V gene encodes CDR1 MNHNY and CDR2 SVGAGI (reference sequence). CDR3 coding DNA: TGTGCCAGCACCAATCTAGAAAGAGGCACAGATACGCAGTATTTT. Translated: CASTNLERGTDTQYF.

The rearrangement links TRBV18 to TRBJ2-1; maybe TRBD1 (6 bases). CDR1 and CDR2 from the germline V gene are KGHSH and LQKENI. The CDR3 sequence is 15 residues long. The ends were cut back, 2 bases at V and 2 bases at J, with 10 bases in the middle. The CDR3 DNA sequence: TGTGCCAGCTCACCAAAGGGGGATGCCTACAATGAGCAGTTCTTC. Translation gives CASSPKGDAYNEQFF.

This clone was detected once. The chain employs TRBV15 and TRBJ2-3; TRBD2 agrees at 12 bases. CDR1 is LNHNV, CDR2 YYDKDF, per germline (reference sequence). J was trimmed by 6 bases and V by 4 bases; bases with no gene match: 8. This CDR3 region has 16 residues. CDR3 region: CATSTSSGGAFDTQYF. The CDR3 DNA is TGTGCCACCAGCACTTCTAGCGGGGGGGCCTTCGATACGCAGTATTTT. The complete variable domain, with remaining parts taken from reference TRBV15 and TRBJ2-3, reads DAMVIQNPRYQVTQFGKPVTLSCSQTLNHNVMYWYQQKSSQAPKLLFHYYDKDFNNEADTPDNFQSRRPNTSFCFLDIRSPGLGDTAMYLCATSTSSGGAFDTQYFGPGTRLTVL.

The V call is TRBV4-1, the J call TRBJ2-7, with D possibly TRBD1 on 5 matching bases. Per germline, CDR1 MGHRA and CDR2 YSYEKL. The CDR3 is 13 residues long. V lost 2 bases, J lost 5 bases, and 10 bases lay in between. The CDR3 reads CASSQPGLDEQYF. The DNA for the CDR3 is TGCGCCAGCAGCCAACCAGGGCTCGACGAGCAGTACTTC.

The V gene is TRBV19, the J gene TRBJ2-1, with 8 bases fitting TRBD2. CDR3 length: 16 residues. V trimming: 5 bases; J trimming: 0 bases; junction bases outside the gene matches: 6. The germline gives CDR1 LNHDA, CDR2 SQIVND (reference sequence). CDR3 nucleotide sequence: TGTGCCAGTAGTCAAACTAGCGGTAGCTCCTACAATGAGCAGTTCTTC. This gives the protein CASSQTSGSSYNEQFF.

J is TRBJ2-7 and V is TRBV6-6, with 10 bases matching TRBD1. Trimming at V came to 6 bases and at J to 3 bases, leaving 5 bases not matched to a gene. Germline assignment: CDR1 MNHNY and CDR2 SVGAGI (reference sequence). The CDR3 consists of 14 residues. The CDR3 DNA follows: TGTGCCAGCAGGGACAGGGGGTTACACTACGAGCAGTACTTC. Protein: CASRDRGLHYEQYF.

This rearrangement joins TRBV5-6 to TRBJ1-1; D remains unclear. Per germline, CDR1 SGHDT and CDR2 YYEEEE. V was shortened by 0 bases and J by 1 base, with 7 bases between the two germline ends. The CDR3 loop spans 14 amino acids. The CDR3 loop reads CASSLASGNTEAFF. CDR3 bases: TGTGCCAGCAGCTTGGCCTCGGGGAACACTGAAGCTTTCTTT.

V is TRBV10-2 and J is TRBJ1-1; D unclear. V dropped 6 bases and J dropped 1 base, with 6 bases sitting between them. From germline, CDR1 is WSHSY and CDR2 SAAADI. The CDR3 is made up of 12 amino acids. CDR3 loop: CASSPGNTEAFF. DNA of the CDR3: TGCGCCAGCAGCCCGGGGAACACTGAAGCTTTCTTT.

The gene calls are TRBV29-1 and TRBJ2-7; TRBD2 is a possible D gene (6 bases). Per the germline V gene, CDR1 is SQVTM and CDR2 is ANQGSEA. V was trimmed by 6 bases and J by 6 bases, leaving 12 bases between them. The CDR3 is 11 amino acids. For the CDR3, the DNA is TGCAGCGTCCTGCTGGAGGGCGAGCAGTACTTC. The encoded protein is CSVLLEGEQYF.

V usage is TRBV10-3 and J usage is TRBJ1-2; D is uncertain. Germline V gives CDR1 ENHRY, CDR2 SYGVKD. V lost 6 bases and J lost 7, with 12 bases in between. CDR3 size: 12 residues. The CDR3: CAIRIESGGYTF. The CDR3 DNA reads as TGTGCCATCAGGATTGAATCGGGTGGCTACACCTTC.

The rearrangement links TRBV30 to TRBJ2-7; D not resolved. This CDR3 is built from 12 residues. Germline-derived CDR1 and CDR2 are GTSNPN and SVGIG (reference sequence). V dropped 0 bases and J dropped 6 bases, with 9 bases sitting between them. CDR3: CAWSVGRGEQYF. CDR3 nucleotide sequence: TGTGCCTGGAGTGTCGGTCGCGGCGAGCAGTACTTC.

This clone was found once. This CDR3 is CASSQESRDYGYTF. Here the CDR3 DNA reads TGCGCCAGCAGCCAAGAGTCGCGGGACTATGGCTACACCTTC. The chain combines TRBV4-1 with TRBJ1-2; D is uncertain. This CDR3 contains 14 residues. Germline lookup yields CDR1 MGHRA and CDR2 YSYEKL. V was pared by 0 bases and J by 3 bases, with 8 bases between.

This chain links TRBV7-3 with TRBJ2-1; D possibly corresponds to TRBD2 (6 bases). Deletions cut 5 bases from V and 7 bases from J, with 21 bases between. This CDR3 has 16 amino acids. The germline V gene encodes CDR1 SGHTA and CDR2 FQGTGA. CDR3 in amino acids: CASSPRGINPENEQFF. The CDR3 DNA is TGTGCCAGCAGCCCCCGGGGGATCAATCCAGAGAATGAGCAGTTCTTC.

The genes are TRBV7-6 and TRBJ2-2, with D perhaps TRBD2 (7 bases). V lost 3 bases to trimming and J lost 5 bases, with 10 bases between them. CDR1 and CDR2 from the germline V gene are SGHVS and FNYEAQ. This CDR3 is 14 amino acids long. The CDR3: CASSLGGPTGELFF. The CDR3 coding sequence is TGTGCCAGCAGCTTGGGGGGGCCTACCGGGGAGCTGTTTTTT.